Listed here are 26 T cell receptor beta chains from one sample, sequenced in a study of technical replicates of blood from a few donors (dated by TCRdb to between 2016 and 2019). To prepare the library, the immunoSEQ multiplex PCR assay was applied. The source is immuneACCESS, and TCRdb retained only in-frame sequences with V and J called. Part of the clones is not carried over; for the studies checked, unresolved V genes explain less than half of this, and the remainder is unexplained. Across this sample there are around 29,000 clones, with roughly 92% seen only once. The ten largest make up over 4% of the sample. The specimen sequenced was PBMCs. The receptors were sampled from a human donor in good health. Some clones in this sample may be carry-over from other donors' samples.

The chain employs TRBV9 and TRBJ1-1; 8 bases align to TRBD1. Germline-derived CDR1 and CDR2 are SGDLS and YYNGEE. With V trimmed by 3 bases and J by 1 base, 5 bases remained unmatched. The CDR3 consists of 15 residues. DNA of the CDR3: TGTGCCAGCAGCGGGCGGACAGGGACGAACACTGAAGCTTTCTTT. The encoded protein is CASSGRTGTNTEAFF.

The chain uses TRBV7-9 and TRBJ2-2; D gene ambiguous. The CDR3 totals 14 residues. V dropped 1 base and J dropped 8 bases, with 11 bases sitting between them. Germline V gene sequence: CDR1 SEHNR, CDR2 FQNEAQ (reference sequence). The DNA for the CDR3 is TGTGCCAGCAGCTTAGAGAATATTCGGGGGGAGCTGTTTTTT. Its translation: CASSLENIRGELFF. The full variable domain, its missing parts supplied by reference TRBV7-9 and TRBJ2-2, is DTGVSQNPRHKITKRGQNVTFRCDPISEHNRLYWYRQTLGQGPEFLTYFQNEAQLEKSRLLSDRFSAERPKGSFSTLEIQRTEQGDSAMYLCASSLENIRGELFFGEGSRLTVL.

V is TRBV10-3 and J is TRBJ1-2, with D hard to call. CDR1 ENHRY and CDR2 SYGVKD come from the germline V gene. V lost 4 bases, J lost 0 bases, and 9 bases lay in between. This CDR3 has 14 amino acids. CDR3: CAISAGGANYGYTF. The CDR3 DNA reads TGTGCCATCAGTGCTGGCGGAGCTAACTATGGCTACACCTTC.

This clone is medium-sized. The J gene is TRBJ2-7, the V gene TRBV10-3; 7 bases align to TRBD1. V shed 8 bases, J shed 3 bases, and the junction held 7 bases outside the gene matches. There are 13 residues in the CDR3. Germline CDR1 is ENHRY and CDR2 is SYGVKD. CDR3 protein: CAIGDRELYEQYF. In DNA form, the CDR3 reads TGTGCCATCGGAGACAGGGAACTCTACGAGCAGTACTTC.

The J gene is TRBJ1-2, the V gene TRBV4-3, with 7 bases lining up with TRBD1. The V segment lost 3 bases and the J segment 4 bases; nucleotides outside the gene matches: 2. CDR3 size: 13 residues. Germline assignment: CDR1 LGHNA and CDR2 YSLEER. CDR3 in amino acids: CASSQGQFYGYTF. DNA for the CDR3: TGCGCCAGCAGCCAGGGACAGTTCTATGGCTACACCTTC.

The V and J genes are TRBV5-1 and TRBJ2-4, with a tentative D call TRBD1 (6 bases). Germline CDR1 reads SGHRS; CDR2 reads YFSETQ. The CDR3 length is 15 residues. The V and J ends lost 4 bases and 8 bases respectively, with 19 bases between them. DNA for the CDR3: TGCGCCAGCAGCCCCGTCGGGACAAATTCGGACATTCAGTACTTC. Encoded protein: CASSPVGTNSDIQYF. The full variable domain, with the rest looked up from reference TRBV5-1 and TRBJ2-4, is KAGVTQTPRYLIKTRGQQVTLSCSPISGHRSVSWYQQTPGQGLQFLFEYFSETQRNKGNFPGRFSGRQFSNSRSEMNVSTLELGDSALYLCASSPVGTNSDIQYFGAGTRLSVL.

J is TRBJ2-3 and V is TRBV7-9; 11 positions agree with TRBD2. CDR1 and CDR2 (germline): SEHNR, FQNEAQ (reference sequence). The V and J ends lost 5 bases and 5 bases, in that order; junction bases with no gene match: 3. The CDR3 contains 14 residues. The CDR3 sequence is CASSLGLAVDTQYF. The CDR3 DNA sequence: TGTGCCAGCAGCCTGGGACTAGCGGTAGATACGCAGTATTTT.

This clone has a handful of counts. In nucleotides, the CDR3 is TGCGCCAGCAGCCAAGGAATGATGGCAGGCGCGACCACTGAAGCTTTCTTT. Translating it yields CASSQGMMAGATTEAFF. V usage is TRBV4-3 and J usage is TRBJ1-1; D is uncertain. V was shortened by 1 base and J by 4 bases, with 19 bases between the two germline ends. Germline V gene data show CDR1 as LGHNA and CDR2 as YSLEER. The CDR3 is 17 residues long.

This chain connects TRBV7-9 to TRBJ2-3; 10 nucleotides align to TRBD1. CDR3 length: 15 residues. Unmatched junction bases numbered 10, after V lost 5 bases and J lost 8 bases. Germline CDR1 SEHNR, CDR2 FQNEAQ (reference sequence). The DNA for the CDR3 is TGTGCCAGCAGCACCGGACAGGGGGAAGTCCGTACGCAGTATTTT. Translating it yields CASSTGQGEVRTQYF.

This rearrangement joins TRBV7-9 to TRBJ2-4; 14 nucleotides line up with TRBD2. J lost 4 bases, V lost 4 bases, and 3 bases had no gene match. Germline values: CDR1 SEHNR, CDR2 FQNEAQ (reference sequence). The CDR3 is made up of 16 amino acids. CDR3: CASSSRTSGGKNIQYF. The CDR3 region has the DNA TGTGCCAGCAGCTCCAGGACTAGCGGGGGGAAAAACATTCAGTACTTC.

CDR3 nucleotide sequence: TGTGCCTGGGGACTCCGGGACTACTTCTACAATGAGCAGTTCTTC. Protein product: CAWGLRDYFYNEQFF. The chain carries TRBV30 and TRBJ2-1; 7 positions agree with TRBD2. Germline CDR1 GTSNPN, CDR2 SVGIG (reference sequence). The V and J ends lost 5 bases and 3 bases, in that order; junction bases with no gene match: 10. There are 15 residues in the CDR3.

The chain uses TRBV4-2 and TRBJ2-3; 11 nucleotides align to TRBD2. V lost 4 bases and J lost 0; bases outside the gene matches: 9. The CDR3 has 18 residues. The germline V gene has CDR1 LGHNA and CDR2 YNFKEQ. CDR3 in amino acids: CASSLNLAGGSSTDTQYF. The CDR3 region has the DNA TGTGCCAGCAGCCTAAATTTAGCGGGAGGGTCTAGCACAGATACGCAGTATTTT.

This rearrangement joins TRBV27 to TRBJ2-1; 9 nucleotides agree with TRBD2. The germline V gene has CDR1 MNHEY and CDR2 SMNVEV (reference sequence). Trimming took 6 bases from V and 4 from J; bases not matched to a gene: 10. This CDR3 has 16 residues. This CDR3 reads CASSPRLAGRYNEQFF. CDR3 in DNA: TGTGCCAGCAGCCCTCGCCTAGCGGGACGTTACAATGAGCAGTTCTTC.

The chain couples TRBV6-5 to TRBJ2-4, with unresolved D. The CDR3 spans 15 residues. V lost 2 bases to trimming and J lost 1 base, with 9 bases between them. Germline CDR1 reads MNHEY; CDR2 reads SVGAGI. In nucleotides, the CDR3 is TGTGCCAGCAGTTACGTCGGTGCCGCCAAAAACATTCAGTACTTC. This gives the protein CASSYVGAAKNIQYF.

This clone was counted once. The rearrangement joins TRBV10-3 to TRBJ1-6, with D maybe TRBD1 (5 bases). Germline assignment: CDR1 ENHRY and CDR2 SYGVKD. The CDR3 is 15 residues long. With 2 bases removed from V and 7 bases from J, the gap between germline ends came to 12 bases. The CDR3 loop is CAISEGQGKNSPLHF. In DNA, the CDR3 is TGTGCCATCAGTGAGGGGCAGGGAAAGAATTCACCCCTCCACTTT.

The chain recombines TRBV27 with TRBJ1-2; 10 nucleotides agree with TRBD1. Trimming took 0 bases from V and 6 from J; bases not matched to a gene: 4. This CDR3 has 15 residues. CDR1 and CDR2 from the germline V gene are MNHEY and SMNVEV (reference sequence). The CDR3 is CASSLSYGTGDGYTF. The CDR3 DNA sequence: TGTGCCAGCAGTTTATCCTACGGGACAGGGGATGGCTACACCTTC.

The V and J genes are TRBV1 and TRBJ2-7; TRBD2 is the table's D call and was not checked against the DNA. TRBV1 is listed as a pseudogene. The CDR3 has 14 amino acids. The CDR3 nucleotides read TGCACCAGCGGTAGAATAGTCAACTCCTACGAGCAGTACTTC. Translated, it gives CTSGRIVNSYEQYF.

The chain couples TRBV4-1 to TRBJ2-3, with 9 bases that match TRBD1. J was trimmed by 2 bases and V by 3 bases; bases with no gene match: 6. Germline assignment: CDR1 MGHRA and CDR2 YSYEKL. The CDR3 runs 16 residues. The CDR3 DNA is TGCGCCAGCAGCCAGCGGACAGGGGCGAACACAGATACGCAGTATTTT. It yields the protein CASSQRTGANTDTQYF.

The CDR3 coding sequence is TGTGCCAGCAGCTTAGATCCCCCTAGCGGGGAATATGTTGAGCAGTTCTTC. Protein: CASSLDPPSGEYVEQFF. The J gene is TRBJ2-1, the V gene TRBV11-2; 9 bases match TRBD2. V lost 0 bases to trimming and J lost 9 bases; unmatched junction nucleotides: 12. Germline V CDR1 and CDR2: SGHAT, FQNNGV. This CDR3 is 17 amino acids long.

The V gene is TRBV5-1, the J gene TRBJ2-7; 11 positions agree with TRBD2. With 5 bases clipped from V and 6 bases from J, the junction kept 4 bases outside the gene matches. The CDR3 sequence is 13 residues long. CDR1 and CDR2 (germline): SGHRS, YFSETQ. CDR3 coding DNA: TGCGCCAGCAGAGAACTAGCGGGAGCCGAGCAGTACTTC. This translates into CASRELAGAEQYF.

The genes are TRBV2 and TRBJ2-1; 9 nucleotides line up with TRBD2. Germline-derived CDR1 and CDR2 are SNHLY and FYNNEI. Losses at the gene ends were 6 bases for V and 6 bases for J; bases not matched to a gene: 6. The CDR3 contains 14 residues. CDR3 residues: CASRTGLAINEQFF. CDR3 DNA sequence: TGTGCCAGCAGAACGGGACTAGCCATCAATGAGCAGTTCTTC.

The gene calls are TRBV15 and TRBJ2-2; D remains unclear. V lost 0 bases and J lost 7, with 6 bases in between. The CDR3 is 13 amino acids. Germline loops: CDR1 LNHNV, CDR2 YYDKDF (reference sequence). The CDR3 region has the DNA TGTGCCACCAGCAGAGATCGAGGCGGGGAGCTGTTTTTT. It is translated as CATSRDRGGELFF.

This clone was seen more than once but under ten times. V usage is TRBV19 and J usage is TRBJ2-1, with 9 bases that match TRBD1. Trimming removed 4 bases from V and 7 bases from J; junction bases left unmatched: 11. CDR1 and CDR2 (germline): LNHDA, SQIVND (reference sequence). The CDR3 contains 16 residues. The CDR3 sequence: CASSTRGTGQVNEQFF. CDR3 nucleotides: TGTGCCAGTAGTACTCGAGGGACAGGGCAGGTAAATGAGCAGTTCTTC.

The chain has TRBV7-6 and TRBJ2-3; 8 bases align to TRBD2. The CDR3 totals 17 residues. The germline V gene has CDR1 SGHVS and CDR2 FNYEAQ. After removal of 5 bases from V and 3 bases from J, the junction contained 13 bases not matched to a gene. CDR3 DNA: TGTGCCAGCAGCGAGGTAGCGGGGAGTCCAAGGACAGATACGCAGTATTTT. It is translated as CASSEVAGSPRTDTQYF.

This sequence joins TRBV5-1 and TRBJ2-2; TRBD1 might be the D (5 bases). V was clipped by 1 base and J by 0 bases, with 10 bases between them. This CDR3 contains 16 residues. Germline V CDR1 and CDR2: SGHRS, YFSETQ. The CDR3 region is CASSLLVGANTGELFF. The CDR3 DNA sequence: TGCGCCAGCAGCTTGTTGGTAGGGGCGAACACCGGGGAGCTGTTTTTT. The full variable domain, rest sourced from reference TRBV5-1 and TRBJ2-2, is KAGVTQTPRYLIKTRGQQVTLSCSPISGHRSVSWYQQTPGQGLQFLFEYFSETQRNKGNFPGRFSGRQFSNSRSEMNVSTLELGDSALYLCASSLLVGANTGELFFGEGSRLTVL.

This clone was observed a handful of times. As DNA, the CDR3 is TGCGCCAGCAGCTCTGGGACAGGGAACACTGAAGCTTTCTTT. It codes for CASSSGTGNTEAFF. The chain carries TRBV5-1 and TRBJ1-1; 8 bases match TRBD1. With V trimmed by 3 bases and J by 1 base, 2 bases remained unmatched. Germline values: CDR1 SGHRS, CDR2 YFSETQ. CDR3 length equals 14 residues.